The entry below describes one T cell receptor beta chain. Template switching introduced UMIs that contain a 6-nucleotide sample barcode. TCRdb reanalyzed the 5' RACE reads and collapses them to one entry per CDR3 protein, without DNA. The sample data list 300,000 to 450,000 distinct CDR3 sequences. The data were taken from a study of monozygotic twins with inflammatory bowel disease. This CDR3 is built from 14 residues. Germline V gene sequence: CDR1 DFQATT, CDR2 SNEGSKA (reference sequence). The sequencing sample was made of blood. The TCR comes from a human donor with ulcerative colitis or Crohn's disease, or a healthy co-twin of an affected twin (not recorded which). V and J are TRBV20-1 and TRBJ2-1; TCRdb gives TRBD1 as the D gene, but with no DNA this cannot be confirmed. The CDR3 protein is CSARGHFLRNEQFF.